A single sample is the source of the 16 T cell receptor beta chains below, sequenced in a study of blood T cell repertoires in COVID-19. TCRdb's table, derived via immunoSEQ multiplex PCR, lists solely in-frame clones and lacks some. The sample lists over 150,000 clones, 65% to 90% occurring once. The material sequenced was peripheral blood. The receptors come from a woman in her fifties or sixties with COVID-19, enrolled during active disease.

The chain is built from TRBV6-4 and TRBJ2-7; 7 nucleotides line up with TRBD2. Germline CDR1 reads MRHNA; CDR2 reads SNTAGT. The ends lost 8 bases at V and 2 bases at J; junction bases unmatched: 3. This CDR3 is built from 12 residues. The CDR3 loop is CASPREPYEQYF. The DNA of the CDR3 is TGTGCCAGCCCGCGGGAGCCCTACGAGCAGTACTTC.

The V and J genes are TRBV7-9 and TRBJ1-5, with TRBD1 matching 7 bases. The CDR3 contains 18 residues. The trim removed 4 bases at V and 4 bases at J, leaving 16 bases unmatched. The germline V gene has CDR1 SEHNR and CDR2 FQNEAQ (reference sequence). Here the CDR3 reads CASSSLFGGGAENQPQHF. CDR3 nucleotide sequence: TGTGCCAGCAGCTCTCTGTTCGGAGGGGGCGCCGAAAATCAGCCCCAGCATTTT.

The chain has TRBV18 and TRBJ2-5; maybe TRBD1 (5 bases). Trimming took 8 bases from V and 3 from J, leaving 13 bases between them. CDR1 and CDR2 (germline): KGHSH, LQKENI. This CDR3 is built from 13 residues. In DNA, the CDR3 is TGTGCCAGCCAACACGGACAAGAAGAGACCCAGTACTTC. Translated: CASQHGQEETQYF.

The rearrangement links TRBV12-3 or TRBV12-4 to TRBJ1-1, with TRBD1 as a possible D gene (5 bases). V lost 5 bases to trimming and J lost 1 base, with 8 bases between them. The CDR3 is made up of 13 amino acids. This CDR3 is CASSDQGNTEAFF. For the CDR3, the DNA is TGTGCCAGCAGTGACCAGGGGAACACTGAAGCTTTCTTT.

This CDR3 is CATSRGGTEAGELFF. The CDR3 nucleotides are TGTGCCACCAGCCGGGGGGGGACAGAGGCCGGGGAGCTGTTTTTT. The J gene is TRBJ2-2, the V gene TRBV24-1; TRBD2 might be the D (8 bases). The CDR3 is made up of 15 amino acids. Germline CDR1 and CDR2: KGHDR and SFDVKD. Deletions cut 7 bases from V and 6 bases from J, with 17 bases between.

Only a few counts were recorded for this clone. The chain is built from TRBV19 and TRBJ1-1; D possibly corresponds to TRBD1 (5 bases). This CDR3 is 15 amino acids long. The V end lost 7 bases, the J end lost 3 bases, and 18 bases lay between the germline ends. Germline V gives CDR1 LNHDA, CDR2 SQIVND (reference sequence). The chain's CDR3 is CASTPGGGVHTEAFF. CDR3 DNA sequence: TGTGCCAGTACCCCTGGCGGGGGGGTGCACACTGAAGCTTTCTTT.

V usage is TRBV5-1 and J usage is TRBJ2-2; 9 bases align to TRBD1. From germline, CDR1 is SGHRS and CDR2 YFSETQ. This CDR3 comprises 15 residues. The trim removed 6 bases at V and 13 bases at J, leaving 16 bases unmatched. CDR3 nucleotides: TGCGCCAGCAAAGAAGGGACAGGGTCGTTTGTTGGGCTGTTTTTT. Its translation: CASKEGTGSFVGLFF. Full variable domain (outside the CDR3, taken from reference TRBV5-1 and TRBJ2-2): KAGVTQTPRYLIKTRGQQVTLSCSPISGHRSVSWYQQTPGQGLQFLFEYFSETQRNKGNFPGRFSGRQFSNSRSEMNVSTLELGDSALYLCASKEGTGSFVGLFFGEGSRLTVL.

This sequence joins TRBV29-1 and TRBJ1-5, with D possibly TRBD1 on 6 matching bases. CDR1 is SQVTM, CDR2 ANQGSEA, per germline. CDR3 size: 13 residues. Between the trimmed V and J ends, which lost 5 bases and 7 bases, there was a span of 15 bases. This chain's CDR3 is CSVLDRIEQPQHF. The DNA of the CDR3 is TGCAGCGTTCTTGACAGGATTGAACAGCCCCAGCATTTT.

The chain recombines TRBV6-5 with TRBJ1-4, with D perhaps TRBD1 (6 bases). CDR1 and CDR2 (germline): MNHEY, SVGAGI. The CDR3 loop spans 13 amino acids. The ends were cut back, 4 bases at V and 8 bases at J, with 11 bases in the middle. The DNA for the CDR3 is TGTGCCAGCAGTTCCCAGGGGCGCGAAAAACTGTTTTTT. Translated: CASSSQGREKLFF.

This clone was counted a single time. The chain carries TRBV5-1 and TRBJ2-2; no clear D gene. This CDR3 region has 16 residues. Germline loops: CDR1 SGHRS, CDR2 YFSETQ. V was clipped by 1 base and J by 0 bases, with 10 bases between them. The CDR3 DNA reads TGCGCCAGCAGCTTGCGGAGCTACTCGAACACCGGGGAGCTGTTTTTT. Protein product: CASSLRSYSNTGELFF.

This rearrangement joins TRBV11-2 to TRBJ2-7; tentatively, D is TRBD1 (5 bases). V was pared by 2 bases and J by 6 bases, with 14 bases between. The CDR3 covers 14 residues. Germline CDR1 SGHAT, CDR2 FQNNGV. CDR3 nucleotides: TGTGCCAGCAGCTTAAATGCAGGGATCGGCGAGCAGTACTTC. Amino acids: CASSLNAGIGEQYF.

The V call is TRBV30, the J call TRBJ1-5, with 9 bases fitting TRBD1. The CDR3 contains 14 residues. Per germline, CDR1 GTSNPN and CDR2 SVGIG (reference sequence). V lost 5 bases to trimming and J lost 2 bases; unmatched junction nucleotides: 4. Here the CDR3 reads CAWGQGIGNQPQHF. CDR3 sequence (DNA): TGTGCCTGGGGACAGGGGATTGGCAATCAGCCCCAGCATTTT.

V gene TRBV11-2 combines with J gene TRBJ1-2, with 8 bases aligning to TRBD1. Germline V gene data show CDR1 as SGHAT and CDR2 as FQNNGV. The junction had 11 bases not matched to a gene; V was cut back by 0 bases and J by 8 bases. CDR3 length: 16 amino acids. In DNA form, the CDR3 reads TGTGCCAGCAGCTTAGATCTGGGACAGGCGGTTAACGGCTACACCTTC. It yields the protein CASSLDLGQAVNGYTF.

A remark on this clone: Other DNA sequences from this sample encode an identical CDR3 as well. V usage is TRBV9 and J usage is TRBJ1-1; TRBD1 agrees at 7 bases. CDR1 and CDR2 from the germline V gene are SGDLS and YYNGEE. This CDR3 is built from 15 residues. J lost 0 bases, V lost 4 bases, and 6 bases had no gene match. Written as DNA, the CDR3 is TGTGCCAGCAGCCCGCGACAGGGTATGAACACTGAAGCTTTCTTT. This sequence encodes CASSPRQGMNTEAFF.

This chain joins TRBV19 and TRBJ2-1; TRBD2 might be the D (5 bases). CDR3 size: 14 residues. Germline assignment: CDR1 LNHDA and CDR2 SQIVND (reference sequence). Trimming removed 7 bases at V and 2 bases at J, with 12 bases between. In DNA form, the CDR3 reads TGTGCCAGTACCCCGGACTTTACCTACAATGAGCAGTTCTTC. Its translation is CASTPDFTYNEQFF. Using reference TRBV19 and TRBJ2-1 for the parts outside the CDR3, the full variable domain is DGGITQSPKYLFRKEGQNVTLSCEQNLNHDAMYWYRQDPGQGLRLIYYSQIVNDFQKGDIAEGYSVSREKKESFPLTVTSAQKNPTAFYLCASTPDFTYNEQFFGPGTRLTVL.

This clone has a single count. CDR3 DNA sequence: TGTGCCAGCAGCTTTGGGACAGGGGGACTCGGGGATCAGCCCCAGCATTTT. Encoded protein: CASSFGTGGLGDQPQHF. This chain links TRBV7-9 with TRBJ1-5, with TRBD1 matching over 11 bases. CDR1 and CDR2 (germline): SEHNR, FQNEAQ (reference sequence). The V gene end was trimmed by 3 bases and the J gene end by 5 bases; junction bases not matched to a gene: 9. The CDR3 spans 17 residues.